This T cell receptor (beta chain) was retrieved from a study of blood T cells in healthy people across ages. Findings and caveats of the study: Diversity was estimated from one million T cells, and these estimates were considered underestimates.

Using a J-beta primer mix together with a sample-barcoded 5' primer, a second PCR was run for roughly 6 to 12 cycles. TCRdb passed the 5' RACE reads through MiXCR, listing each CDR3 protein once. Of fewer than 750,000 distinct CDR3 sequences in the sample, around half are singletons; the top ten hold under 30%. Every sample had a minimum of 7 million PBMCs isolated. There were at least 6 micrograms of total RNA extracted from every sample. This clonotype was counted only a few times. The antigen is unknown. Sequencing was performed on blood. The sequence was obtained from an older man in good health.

CDR3 residues: CASRGSAIILNYGYTF. The CDR3 DNA is TGTGCCAGCCGGGGGTCTGCGATAATCCTTAACTATGGCTACACCTTC. The chain recombines TRBV28 with TRBJ1-2; TRBD1 might be the D (5 bases). There are 16 residues in the CDR3. CDR1 and CDR2 (germline): MDHEN, SYDVKM. V lost 8 bases to trimming and J lost 1 base, with 20 bases between them.